The 19 T cell receptor beta chains below were found in one sample sequenced in a study of blood T cell repertoires in COVID-19. Generated by immunoSEQ multiplex PCR, the TCRdb table keeps only in-frame clones and is missing some. The sample lists roughly 50,000 clones; around 80% were seen once. Sequencing was performed on peripheral blood. These receptors were taken from a human donor with active or convalescent COVID-19. The donor label of this sample is uncertain.

This chain joins TRBV9 and TRBJ2-7; 9 bases map to TRBD2. V was clipped by 2 bases and J by 5 bases; unmatched bases: 11. CDR1 is SGDLS and CDR2 is YYNGEE in the germline V gene. The CDR3 is made up of 16 amino acids. The DNA for the CDR3 is TGTGCCAGCAGCGTTAACGGGTTAGCGGGAGCCCACGAGCAGTACTTC. Its translation: CASSVNGLAGAHEQYF.

The chain joins TRBV7-8 to TRBJ1-6, with TRBD1 identical over 8 bases. Germline V gene data show CDR1 as SGHVS and CDR2 as FQNEAQ. V lost 2 bases and J lost 10; bases outside the gene matches: 16. This CDR3 has 18 residues. CDR3 amino acids: CASSLSSAGGNGQSPLHF. CDR3 nucleotides: TGTGCCAGCAGCTTATCTTCGGCAGGGGGCAATGGGCAATCACCCCTCCACTTT.

V gene TRBV27 combines with J gene TRBJ1-5; TRBD1 agrees at 8 bases. From germline, CDR1 is MNHEY and CDR2 SMNVEV (reference sequence). V dropped 4 bases and J dropped 6; count of bases not matched to a gene: 11. The CDR3 contains 16 residues. CDR3 sequence (DNA): TGTGCCAGCAGTTCAGCGGACAGGGCGGGCAGTCAGCCCCAGCATTTT. Residues: CASSSADRAGSQPQHF.

The chain employs TRBV4-3 and TRBJ2-1; perhaps TRBD1 as D (5 bases). V gave up 8 bases and J gave up 1 base, with 15 bases separating them. Germline V CDR1 and CDR2: LGHNA, YSLEER. CDR3 length equals 15 residues. The CDR3 nucleotides read TGCGCCAGCTCGGTTAGTGCAGGGTCCTACAATGAGCAGTTCTTC. Translation: CASSVSAGSYNEQFF.

This clone counts as medium-sized (0.01 to 0.1%). The CDR3 DNA sequence: TGTGCCAGCAGCTTACTACTTAGCGGGAGGGTCGGGGAGCTGTTTTTT. Amino acids: CASSLLLSGRVGELFF. V usage is TRBV7-2 and J usage is TRBJ2-2; 11 nucleotides agree with TRBD2. Germline-derived CDR1 and CDR2 are SGHTA and FQGNSA. V lost 2 bases, J lost 7 bases, and 6 bases stayed unmatched. The length of the CDR3 is 16 residues.

The chain joins TRBV15 to TRBJ1-1; 7 nucleotides line up with TRBD1. Germline V CDR1 and CDR2: LNHNV, YYDKDF (reference sequence). V was pared by 1 base and J by 11 bases, with 4 bases of the junction left unmatched. The CDR3 has 12 amino acids. This CDR3 is CATSRAQGQAFF. CDR3 in DNA: TGTGCCACCAGCAGAGCACAGGGGCAGGCTTTCTTT.

This clone showed up just a few times. The gene calls are TRBV27 and TRBJ2-2; the match to TRBD1 covers 8 bases. Germline CDR1 is MNHEY and CDR2 is SMNVEV (reference sequence). Losses at the gene ends were 3 bases for V and 2 bases for J; bases not matched to a gene: 11. There are 18 residues in the CDR3. The CDR3 loop reads CASSFQPRQGANTGELFF. Here the CDR3 DNA reads TGTGCCAGCAGTTTCCAACCCCGTCAGGGGGCAAACACCGGGGAGCTGTTTTTT.

The chain joins TRBV11-2 to TRBJ2-1; 10 bases are a match to TRBD1. Per germline, CDR1 SGHAT and CDR2 FQNNGV. The J segment lost 8 bases and the V segment lost 4 bases, leaving 2 bases of the junction unmatched. This CDR3 has 13 residues. The CDR3 coding sequence is TGTGCCAGCAGCTGGGGGACAGGGGATGAGCAGTTCTTC. It yields the protein CASSWGTGDEQFF.

V usage is TRBV5-6 and J usage is TRBJ2-1; 10 bases are shared with TRBD1. The CDR3 spans 16 residues. Germline CDR1 and CDR2: SGHDT and YYEEEE. Trimming removed 3 bases from V and 7 bases from J; junction bases left unmatched: 10. CDR3 loop: CASSSPRGQGTNEQFF. DNA of the CDR3: TGTGCCAGCAGCTCTCCCCGGGGACAGGGGACGAATGAGCAGTTCTTC.

The rearrangement links TRBV7-3 to TRBJ1-1; 8 bases agree with TRBD1. CDR3 length: 14 amino acids. Germline V gives CDR1 SGHTA, CDR2 FQGTGA. The V gene end was trimmed by 4 bases and the J gene end by 1 base; junction bases not matched to a gene: 2. CDR3 in DNA: TGTGCCAGCAGCTCGGGACAGGCGAACACTGAAGCTTTCTTT. Translation gives CASSSGQANTEAFF.

The chain recombines TRBV11-2 with TRBJ2-7; 11 nucleotides line up with TRBD2. Trimming at V came to 0 bases and at J to 5 bases, leaving 6 bases not matched to a gene. The CDR3 covers 16 residues. Germline CDR1 is SGHAT and CDR2 is FQNNGV. CDR3 DNA sequence: TGTGCCAGCAGCTTAGAGCCTAGCGGGAGGCTCAACGAGCAGTACTTC. As protein: CASSLEPSGRLNEQYF.

The rearrangement joins TRBV24-1 to TRBJ2-1; 7 bases match TRBD1. With 3 bases clipped from V and 3 bases from J, the junction kept 4 bases outside the gene matches. From germline, CDR1 is KGHDR and CDR2 SFDVKD. This CDR3 comprises 15 residues. The DNA for the CDR3 is TGTGCCACCAGTGATGTCCGGGACAGCTACAATGAGCAGTTCTTC. Amino acid sequence: CATSDVRDSYNEQFF.

J is TRBJ1-4 and V is TRBV20-1, with 9 positions matching TRBD1. The CDR3 loop spans 14 amino acids. Losses at the gene ends were 6 bases for V and 11 bases for J; bases not matched to a gene: 13. Germline CDR1 is DFQATT and CDR2 is SNEGSKA (reference sequence). This chain's CDR3 is CSASRNVQGAKLFF. CDR3 nucleotide sequence: TGCAGTGCCAGTCGGAACGTACAGGGGGCGAAACTGTTTTTT.

This chain links TRBV11-2 with TRBJ2-3, with D tentatively TRBD2 (7 bases). This CDR3 contains 17 residues. Germline assignment: CDR1 SGHAT and CDR2 FQNNGV. V lost 2 bases and J lost 2, with 17 bases in between. The CDR3: CASSLKGGGPPTDTQYF. CDR3 DNA sequence: TGTGCCAGCAGCTTAAAGGGGGGAGGGCCCCCCACAGATACGCAGTATTTT.

The chain couples TRBV5-1 to TRBJ2-1, with 8 bases lining up with TRBD2. Trimming cost V 3 bases and J 4 bases; bases outside gene matches: 9. Germline V gives CDR1 SGHRS, CDR2 YFSETQ. This CDR3 spans 16 amino acids. The CDR3 loop is CASSYEAGAMYNEQFF. Here the CDR3 DNA reads TGCGCCAGCAGCTACGAAGCGGGAGCGATGTACAATGAGCAGTTCTTC.

The chain joins TRBV5-5 to TRBJ2-7, with 8 positions matching TRBD1. Looked up from germline, CDR1 is SGHKS and CDR2 is YYEKEE (reference sequence). The CDR3 runs 15 residues. V shed 1 base, J shed 2 bases, and the junction held 5 bases outside the gene matches. CDR3 amino acids: CASSLRGQAAYEQYF. CDR3 bases: TGTGCCAGCAGCTTGAGGGGACAGGCAGCCTACGAGCAGTACTTC.

This clone was observed many times. Other DNA sequences of this sample code for an identical CDR3. The V and J genes are TRBV29-1 and TRBJ1-2; 7 positions match TRBD1. The CDR3 consists of 14 residues. J was trimmed by 5 bases and V by 0 bases; bases with no gene match: 6. Germline V CDR1 and CDR2: SQVTM, ANQGSEA. DNA for the CDR3: TGCAGCGTTGAAGATCAGACAGGGAATTATGGCTACACCTTC. This translates into CSVEDQTGNYGYTF.

This chain uses TRBV19 with TRBJ2-3; perhaps TRBD1 as D (5 bases). Germline V CDR1 and CDR2: LNHDA, SQIVND (reference sequence). CDR3 size: 14 residues. V was trimmed by 7 bases and J by 0 bases, leaving 11 bases between them. CDR3 amino acids: CASTRVGSTDTQYF. The DNA of the CDR3 is TGTGCCAGTACCAGGGTGGGGAGCACAGATACGCAGTATTTT.

The chain combines TRBV11-2 with TRBJ1-5, with D perhaps matching TRBD1 (5 bases). The germline V gene has CDR1 SGHAT and CDR2 FQNNGV. The CDR3 loop spans 13 amino acids. V was clipped by 5 bases and J by 6 bases, with 11 bases between them. CDR3 residues: CASSASQGQPQHF. The CDR3 nucleotides read TGTGCCAGCAGCGCGTCCCAGGGTCAGCCCCAGCATTTT.